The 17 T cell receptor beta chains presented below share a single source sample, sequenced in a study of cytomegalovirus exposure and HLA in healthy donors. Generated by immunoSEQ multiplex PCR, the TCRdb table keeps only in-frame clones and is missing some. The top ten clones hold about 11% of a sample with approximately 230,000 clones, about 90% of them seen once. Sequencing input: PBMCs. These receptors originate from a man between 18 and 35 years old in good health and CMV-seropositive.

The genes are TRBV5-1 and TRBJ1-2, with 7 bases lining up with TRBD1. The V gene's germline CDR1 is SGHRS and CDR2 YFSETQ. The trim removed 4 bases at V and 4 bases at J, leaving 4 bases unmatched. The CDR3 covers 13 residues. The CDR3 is CASSGGGLYGYTF. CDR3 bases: TGCGCCAGCAGCGGAGGGGGCCTCTATGGCTACACCTTC.

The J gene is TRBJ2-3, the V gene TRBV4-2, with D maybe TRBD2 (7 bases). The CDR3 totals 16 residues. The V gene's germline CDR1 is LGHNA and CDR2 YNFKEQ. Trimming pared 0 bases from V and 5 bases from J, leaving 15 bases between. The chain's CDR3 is CASSQDREAGQDTQYF. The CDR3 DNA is TGTGCCAGCAGCCAAGATAGGGAAGCGGGACAAGATACGCAGTATTTT.

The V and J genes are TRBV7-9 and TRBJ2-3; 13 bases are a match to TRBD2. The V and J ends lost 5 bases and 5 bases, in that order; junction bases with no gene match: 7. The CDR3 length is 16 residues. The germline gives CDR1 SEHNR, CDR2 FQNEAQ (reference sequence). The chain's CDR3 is CASSPGLAGDLDTQYF. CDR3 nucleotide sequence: TGTGCCAGCAGCCCAGGACTAGCGGGAGATTTAGATACGCAGTATTTT.

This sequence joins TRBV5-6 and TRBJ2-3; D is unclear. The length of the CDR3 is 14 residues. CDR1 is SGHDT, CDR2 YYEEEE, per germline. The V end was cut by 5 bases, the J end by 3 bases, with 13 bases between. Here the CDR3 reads CASRASFLTDTQYF. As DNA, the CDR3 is TGTGCCAGCAGAGCGTCCTTCCTTACAGATACGCAGTATTTT.

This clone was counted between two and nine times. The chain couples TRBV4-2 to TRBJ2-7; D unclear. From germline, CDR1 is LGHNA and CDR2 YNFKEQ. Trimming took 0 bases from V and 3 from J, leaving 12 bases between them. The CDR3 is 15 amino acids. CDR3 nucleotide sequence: TGTGCCAGCAGCCAAGATCGACGGCCCGACTACGAGCAGTACTTC. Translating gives CASSQDRRPDYEQYF.

The DNA for the CDR3 is TGTGCCAGCAGTTTAGCCACAGGGGTAAAATATGGCTACACCTTC. Translation: CASSLATGVKYGYTF. The chain joins TRBV28 to TRBJ1-2, with 7 bases fitting TRBD1. Germline CDR1 and CDR2: MDHEN and SYDVKM. The CDR3 is 15 residues long. The V and J ends lost 2 bases and 5 bases, in that order; junction bases with no gene match: 8.

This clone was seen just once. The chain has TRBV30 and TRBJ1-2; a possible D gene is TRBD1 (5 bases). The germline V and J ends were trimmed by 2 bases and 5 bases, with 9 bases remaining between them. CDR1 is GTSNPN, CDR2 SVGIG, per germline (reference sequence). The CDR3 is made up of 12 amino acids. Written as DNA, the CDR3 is TGTGCCTGGAGTTCGACAGTTTATGGCTACACCTTC. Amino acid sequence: CAWSSTVYGYTF.

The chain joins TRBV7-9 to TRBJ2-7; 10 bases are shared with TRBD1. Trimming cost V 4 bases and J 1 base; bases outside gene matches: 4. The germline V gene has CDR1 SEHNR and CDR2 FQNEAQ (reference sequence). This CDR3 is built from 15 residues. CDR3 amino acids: CASSWGQGLSYEQYF. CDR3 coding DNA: TGTGCCAGCAGCTGGGGACAGGGGTTATCCTACGAGCAGTACTTC.

CDR3 protein: CASGKMEDGGEKLFF. In DNA form, the CDR3 reads TGTGCCAGCGGTAAGATGGAGGACGGAGGTGAAAAACTGTTTTTT. The chain is built from TRBV7-9 and TRBJ1-4; D is unresolved. This CDR3 is 15 amino acids long. V was cut by 8 bases and J by 7 bases, with 20 bases left in between. From germline, CDR1 is SEHNR and CDR2 FQNEAQ (reference sequence).

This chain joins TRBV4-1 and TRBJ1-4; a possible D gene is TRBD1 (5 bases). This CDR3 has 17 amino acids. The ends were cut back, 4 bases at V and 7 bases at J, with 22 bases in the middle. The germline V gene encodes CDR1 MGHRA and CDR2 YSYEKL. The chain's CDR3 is CASSLMPPGRRGEKLFF. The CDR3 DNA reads TGCGCCAGCAGCCTCATGCCCCCGGGACGGCGGGGTGAAAAACTGTTTTTT.

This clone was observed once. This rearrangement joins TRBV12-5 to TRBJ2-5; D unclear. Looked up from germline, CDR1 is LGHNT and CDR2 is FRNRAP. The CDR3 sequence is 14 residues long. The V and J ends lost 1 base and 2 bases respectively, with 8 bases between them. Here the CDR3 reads CASGLGTAQETQYF. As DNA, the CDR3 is TGTGCTAGTGGTTTGGGGACGGCACAAGAGACCCAGTACTTC.

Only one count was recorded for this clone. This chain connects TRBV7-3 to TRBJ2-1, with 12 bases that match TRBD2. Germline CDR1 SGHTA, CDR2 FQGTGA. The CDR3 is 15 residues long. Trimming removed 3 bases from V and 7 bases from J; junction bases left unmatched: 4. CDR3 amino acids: CASSLLAGGGNEQFF. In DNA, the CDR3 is TGTGCCAGCAGCTTGCTAGCGGGAGGGGGAAATGAGCAGTTCTTC.

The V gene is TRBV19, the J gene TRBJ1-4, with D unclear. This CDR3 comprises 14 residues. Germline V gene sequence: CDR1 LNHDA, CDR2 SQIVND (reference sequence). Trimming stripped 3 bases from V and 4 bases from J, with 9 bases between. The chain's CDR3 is CASSIGKVNEKLFF. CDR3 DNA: TGTGCCAGTAGTATCGGCAAGGTTAATGAAAAACTGTTTTTT.

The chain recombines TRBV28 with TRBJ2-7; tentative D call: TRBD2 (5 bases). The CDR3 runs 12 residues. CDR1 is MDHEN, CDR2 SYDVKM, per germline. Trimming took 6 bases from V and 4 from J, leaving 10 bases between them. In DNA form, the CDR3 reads TGTGCCAGCAGCAGGACTGTGTACGAGCAGTACTTC. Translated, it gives CASSRTVYEQYF.

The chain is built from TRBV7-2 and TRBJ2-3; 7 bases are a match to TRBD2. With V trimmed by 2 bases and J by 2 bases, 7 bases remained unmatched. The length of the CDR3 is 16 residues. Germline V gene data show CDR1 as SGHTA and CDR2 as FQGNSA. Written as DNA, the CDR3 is TGTGCCAGCAGCTTAACGGCTAGCGGTCACACAGATACGCAGTATTTT. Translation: CASSLTASGHTDTQYF.

The CDR3 coding sequence is TGTGCCAGCTCACCGGCAGAGGCCTACAATGAGCAGTTCTTC. Translation: CASSPAEAYNEQFF. The chain uses TRBV18 and TRBJ2-1; D not certain. From germline, CDR1 is KGHSH and CDR2 LQKENI. The CDR3 loop spans 14 amino acids. Deletions cut 3 bases from V and 2 bases from J, with 8 bases between.

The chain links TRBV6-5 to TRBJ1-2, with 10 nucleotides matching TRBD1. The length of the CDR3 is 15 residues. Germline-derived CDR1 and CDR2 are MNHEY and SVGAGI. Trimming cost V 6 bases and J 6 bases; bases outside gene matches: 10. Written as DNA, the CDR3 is TGTGCCAGCAGACAGGACAGGGGGGGTTTGAATGGCTACACCTTC. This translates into CASRQDRGGLNGYTF.